Each of the 23 T cell receptor beta chains below was sequenced from the same sample in a study of regulatory T cells in long-lasting Graves disease. Time point here: persistent/refractory GD, antithyroid drugs over 5 years with positive TRAb. Extracted RNA from PBMCs served as the source of the TCR library. Construction of TCR beta libraries relied on iRepertoire HTBI primers and on Arm-PCR targeting CDR3 regions. TCRdb processed the multiplex PCR reads anew with MiXCR; each CDR3 protein has one entry. The sample lists more than 300,000 distinct CDR3 sequences, 15% to 20% occurring once. Sequenced material: peripheral blood mononuclear cells (PBMCs), taken when the disease was refractory, from a patient treated with antithyroid drugs. These TCRs come from a female donor with Graves disease.

This rearrangement joins TRBV6-2 or TRBV6-3 to TRBJ2-7, with 8 bases matching TRBD1. Germline loops: CDR1 MNHEY, CDR2 SVGEGT. Trimming took 2 bases from V and 3 from J; bases not matched to a gene: 6. The CDR3 loop spans 15 amino acids. The CDR3 DNA follows: TGTGCCAGCAGTTACCCTGGACAGGGCCGCTACGAGCAGTACTTC. This encodes CASSYPGQGRYEQYF.

The table lists this clonotype with many counts. The V gene is TRBV7-2, the J gene TRBJ1-2; D may be TRBD1 (6 bases). Trimming removed 7 bases at V and 7 bases at J, with 31 bases between. CDR1 is SGHTA, CDR2 FQGNSA, per germline. CDR3 length: 18 residues. The CDR3 bases are TGTGCCAGCACCACCCTGAGGAGGGATCAGGGGATTCCTCGTGGCTACACCTTC. Translated: CASTTLRRDQGIPRGYTF.

The sample holds one count of this clonotype. The genes are TRBV12-3 or TRBV12-4 and TRBJ2-3; D remains ambiguous. The CDR3 contains 14 residues. V dropped 5 bases and J dropped 0 bases, with 9 bases sitting between them. CDR3 bases: TGTGCCAGCAGTCCCTATCAGAGCACAGATACGCAGTATTTT. It is translated as CASSPYQSTDTQYF.

The chain links TRBV14 to TRBJ1-6; D gene uncertain. Germline CDR1 SGHDN, CDR2 FVKESK. The CDR3 runs 15 residues. V was pared by 4 bases and J by 0 bases, with 7 bases between. The CDR3 region is CASSRQSSYNSPLHF. CDR3 nucleotides: TGTGCCAGCAGCCGGCAGAGCTCCTATAATTCACCCCTCCACTTT.

The rearrangement links TRBV7-8 to TRBJ2-5; 7 bases match TRBD2. This CDR3 comprises 14 residues. Germline lookup yields CDR1 SGHVS and CDR2 FQNEAQ. Trimming removed 6 bases from V and 5 bases from J; junction bases left unmatched: 9. The CDR3 coding sequence is TGTGCCAGCAGATACCGACTAGCCTTGGAGACCCAGTACTTC. Translated: CASRYRLALETQYF. The full variable domain, its missing parts supplied by reference TRBV7-8 and TRBJ2-5, is GAGVSQSPRYKVAKRGQDVALRCDPISGHVSLFWYQQALGQGPEFLTYFQNEAQLDKSGLPSDRFFAERPEGSVSTLKIQRTQQEDSAVYLCASRYRLALETQYFGPGTRLLVL.

This sequence joins TRBV5-5 and TRBJ1-1; D not resolved. V lost 3 bases, J lost 1 base, and 13 bases lay in between. Germline CDR1 and CDR2: SGHKS and YYEKEE (reference sequence). CDR3 size: 15 residues. The CDR3 is CASSSQATTNTEAFF. The DNA for the CDR3 is TGTGCCAGCAGCTCGCAGGCGACTACGAACACTGAAGCTTTCTTT.

The chain employs TRBV7-2 and TRBJ1-1, with D tentatively TRBD1 (5 bases). There are 16 residues in the CDR3. CDR1 SGHTA and CDR2 FQGNSA come from the germline V gene. V lost 4 bases and J 4 bases, leaving 19 bases between the germline ends. CDR3 loop: CASSSASGLRGTEAFF. The CDR3 DNA sequence: TGTGCCAGCAGCTCCGCCTCAGGGCTCCGCGGCACTGAAGCTTTCTTT.

V and J are TRBV7-3 and TRBJ2-1; 15 bases map to TRBD2. Germline V CDR1 and CDR2: SGHTA, FQGTGA. With 3 bases clipped from V and 8 bases from J, the junction kept 5 bases outside the gene matches. There are 16 residues in the CDR3. Here the CDR3 reads CASSLGGLAGGYEQFF. Here the CDR3 DNA reads TGTGCCAGCAGCTTGGGGGGACTAGCGGGAGGCTATGAGCAGTTCTTC.

This clonotype appeared many times. J is TRBJ2-7 and V is TRBV28; 9 positions agree with TRBD2. CDR1 and CDR2 from the germline V gene are MDHEN and SYDVKM. J lost 7 bases, V lost 7 bases, and 17 bases had no gene match. This CDR3 is built from 16 residues. CDR3 DNA: TGTGCCAGCACCTACTGGGGGGGTAGCGGGAGTGGGGAGCAGTACTTC. This gives the protein CASTYWGGSGSGEQYF.

This clonotype was picked up many times. In nucleotides, the CDR3 is TGTGCCAGCAGTCCGGAGCGGAACACTGAAGCTTTCTTT. Its protein product is CASSPERNTEAFF. The chain recombines TRBV27 with TRBJ1-1; D call uncertain. Trimming took off 5 bases at V and 1 base at J, with 8 bases between the two ends. The V gene's germline CDR1 is MNHEY and CDR2 SMNVEV (reference sequence). CDR3 length equals 13 residues.

V is TRBV12-3 or TRBV12-4 and J is TRBJ2-1; D is perhaps TRBD2 (7 bases). Trimming took off 4 bases at V and 6 bases at J, with 28 bases between the two ends. The CDR3 spans 19 residues. CDR3 sequence reads: CASSSFWGGPGHLGNEQFF. Written as DNA, the CDR3 is TGTGCCAGCAGTTCCTTTTGGGGGGGGCCGGGACATCTGGGCAATGAGCAGTTCTTC.

The V and J genes are TRBV2 and TRBJ1-5; D ambiguous. This CDR3 spans 15 amino acids. Trimming took 2 bases from V and 4 from J, leaving 12 bases between them. Looked up from germline, CDR1 is SNHLY and CDR2 is FYNNEI. The CDR3 spells CASSELGIQNQPQHF. The CDR3 DNA reads TGTGCCAGCAGTGAACTAGGGATTCAAAATCAGCCCCAGCATTTT.

This chain connects TRBV19 to TRBJ1-2; D ambiguous. Trimming left V 1 base short and J 7 bases short, with 10 bases between. The CDR3 loop spans 13 amino acids. Germline V lookup: CDR1 LNHDA, CDR2 SQIVND (reference sequence). The CDR3 reads CASSIGYSTGYTF. Written as DNA, the CDR3 is TGTGCCAGTAGTATAGGTTACAGCACTGGCTACACCTTC.

This chain links TRBV25-1 with TRBJ2-3, with a weak D call TRBD1 (6 bases). This CDR3 has 15 amino acids. The germline V and J ends were trimmed by 1 base and 2 bases, with 10 bases remaining between them. Germline V lookup: CDR1 MGHDK, CDR2 SYGVNS. The DNA of the CDR3 is TGTGCCAGCAGTGAATTCTGGGGGCACACAGATACGCAGTATTTT. It encodes CASSEFWGHTDTQYF.

The CDR3 region is CASSTRDRYEQYF. The CDR3 bases are TGTGCCAGCAGCACCCGGGACAGATACGAGCAGTACTTC. This rearrangement joins TRBV5-6 to TRBJ2-7; 7 nucleotides line up with TRBD1. V was clipped by 4 bases and J by 4 bases; unmatched bases: 5. This CDR3 is 13 amino acids long. Per the germline V gene, CDR1 is SGHDT and CDR2 is YYEEEE.

This clonotype was seen many times. CDR3 nucleotides: TGTGCCAGCTCACCACCGGGGGCGGATGAAAAACTGTTTTTT. Its translation: CASSPPGADEKLFF. This chain links TRBV18 with TRBJ1-4; D perhaps matches TRBD1 (6 bases). Trimming stripped 0 bases from V and 6 bases from J, with 8 bases between. Germline lookup yields CDR1 KGHSH and CDR2 LQKENI. This CDR3 has 14 residues.

Details on this clonotype: This may stem from a read error, because a much larger clone lies one nucleotide away. V usage is TRBV12-5 and J usage is TRBJ1-5; D unresolved. The V gene's germline CDR1 is LGHNT and CDR2 FRNRAP. This CDR3 has 17 residues. This CDR3 reads CAGGLAPILGSNQPQHF. CDR3 bases: TGTGCTGGTGGTTTGGCCCCAATTCTGGGAAGCAATCAGCCCCAGCATTTT. Full variable domain (rest looked up from reference TRBV12-5 and TRBJ1-5): DARVTQTPRHKVTEMGQEVTMRCQPILGHNTVFWYRQTMMQGLELLAYFRNRAPLDDSGMPKDRFSAEMPDATLATLKIQPSEPRDSAVYFCAGGLAPILGSNQPQHFGDGTRLSIL.

This clonotype was detected only a few times. The genes are TRBV9 and TRBJ1-2; possible D gene TRBD1, 5 bases. The length of the CDR3 is 16 residues. Germline values: CDR1 SGDLS, CDR2 YYNGEE. The germline V and J ends were trimmed by 5 bases and 1 base, with 18 bases remaining between them. The CDR3 sequence: CASRPAGTWDNYGYTF. CDR3 nucleotides: TGTGCCAGCAGACCTGCCGGGACCTGGGATAACTATGGCTACACCTTC.

The chain employs TRBV5-5 and TRBJ1-6, with unresolved D. V was cut by 0 bases and J by 7 bases, with 11 bases left in between. The CDR3 runs 15 residues. Per the germline V gene, CDR1 is SGHKS and CDR2 is YYEKEE (reference sequence). The chain's CDR3 is CASSLEGRLNSPLHF. In DNA form, the CDR3 reads TGTGCCAGCAGCTTGGAAGGGAGATTGAATTCACCCCTCCACTTT.

A remark on this clonotype: A clone one base away is much larger, so this may be a read error. The V and J genes are TRBV20-1 and TRBJ2-5, with 10 bases aligning to TRBD1. Germline assignment: CDR1 DFQATT and CDR2 SNEGSKA (reference sequence). Trimming cost V 1 base and J 5 bases; bases outside gene matches: 4. The CDR3 has 14 residues. The CDR3 spells CSARGQGALETQYF. In DNA, the CDR3 is TGCAGTGCTAGAGGACAGGGGGCATTGGAGACCCAGTACTTC.

This clonotype was observed many times. The rearrangement joins TRBV3-1 to TRBJ1-1; 7 nucleotides match TRBD1. CDR1 and CDR2 (germline): LGHDT, YNNKEL (reference sequence). V shed 5 bases and J 0 bases; nucleotides not matched to a gene: 12. The CDR3 has 17 residues. CDR3 loop: CASSLRTGRLMNTEAFF. The CDR3 region has the DNA TGTGCCAGCAGCTTAAGGACAGGACGTCTTATGAACACTGAAGCTTTCTTT.

This clonotype was observed many times. This sequence joins TRBV20-1 and TRBJ2-5; 7 nucleotides agree with TRBD2. Germline lookup yields CDR1 DFQATT and CDR2 SNEGSKA (reference sequence). V lost 1 base to trimming and J lost 4 bases; unmatched junction nucleotides: 3. The CDR3 covers 13 residues. In DNA form, the CDR3 reads TGCAGTGCTAGAGGGGAGGGGCGAGAGACCCAGTACTTC. This sequence encodes CSARGEGRETQYF.

The CDR3 spells CASSLAGTGARGYTF. In DNA, the CDR3 is TGTGCCAGCAGCTTAGCCGGAACAGGGGCACGGGGCTACACCTTC. The rearrangement joins TRBV7-2 to TRBJ1-2; 7 bases are a match to TRBD1. The CDR3 covers 15 residues. Germline CDR1 is SGHTA and CDR2 is FQGNSA. Trimming at V came to 0 bases and at J to 8 bases, leaving 9 bases not matched to a gene.